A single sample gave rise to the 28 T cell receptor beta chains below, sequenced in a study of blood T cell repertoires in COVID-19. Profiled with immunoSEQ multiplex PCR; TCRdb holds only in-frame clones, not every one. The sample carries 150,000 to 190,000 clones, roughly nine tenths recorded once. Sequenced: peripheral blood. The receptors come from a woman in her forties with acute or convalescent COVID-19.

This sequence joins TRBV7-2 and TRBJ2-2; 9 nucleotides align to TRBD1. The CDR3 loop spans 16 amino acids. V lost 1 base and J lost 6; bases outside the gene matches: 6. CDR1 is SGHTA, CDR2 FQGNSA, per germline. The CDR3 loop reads CASSLGGTGKAGELFF. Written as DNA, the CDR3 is TGTGCCAGCAGCTTAGGAGGGACAGGGAAGGCCGGGGAGCTGTTTTTT.

The CDR3 loop reads CASSLRLAEEEETQYF. The CDR3 DNA follows: TGCGCCAGCAGCTTGAGACTAGCGGAGGAAGAAGAGACCCAGTACTTC. The chain uses TRBV5-1 and TRBJ2-5, with 9 bases lining up with TRBD2. The CDR3 extends over 16 amino acids. V shed 1 base and J 3 bases; nucleotides not matched to a gene: 7. Germline V lookup: CDR1 SGHRS, CDR2 YFSETQ.

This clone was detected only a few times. CDR3 protein: CATRGTSGRVSYNEQFF. The CDR3 DNA is TGTGCCACCAGAGGGACTAGCGGGAGGGTCTCCTACAATGAGCAGTTCTTC. The rearrangement uses TRBV15 and TRBJ2-1, with 16 nucleotides matching TRBD2. Trimming cost V 6 bases and J 0 bases; bases outside gene matches: 2. Germline V gives CDR1 LNHNV, CDR2 YYDKDF (reference sequence). The CDR3 spans 17 residues.

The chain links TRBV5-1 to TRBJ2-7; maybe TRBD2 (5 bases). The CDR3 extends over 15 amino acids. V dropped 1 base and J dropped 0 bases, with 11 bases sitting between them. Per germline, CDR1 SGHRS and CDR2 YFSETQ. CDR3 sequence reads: CASSLMDSISYEQYF. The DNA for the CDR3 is TGCGCCAGCAGCTTGATGGACTCCATCTCCTACGAGCAGTACTTC.

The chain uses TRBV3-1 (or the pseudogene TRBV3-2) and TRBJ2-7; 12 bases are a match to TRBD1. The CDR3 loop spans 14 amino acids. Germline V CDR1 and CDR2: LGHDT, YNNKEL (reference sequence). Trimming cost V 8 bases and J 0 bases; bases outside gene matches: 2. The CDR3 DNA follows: TGTGCCAGCGGGGGACAGGGGGCCTCCTACGAGCAGTACTTC. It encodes CASGGQGASYEQYF.

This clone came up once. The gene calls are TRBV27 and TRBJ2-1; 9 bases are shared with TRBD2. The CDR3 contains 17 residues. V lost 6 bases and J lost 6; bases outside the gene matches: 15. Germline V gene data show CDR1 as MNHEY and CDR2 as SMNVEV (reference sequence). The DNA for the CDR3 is TGTGCCAGCAGGCCCCTCAACGCGGGAGGGCCCGGCAATGAGCAGTTCTTC. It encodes CASRPLNAGGPGNEQFF.

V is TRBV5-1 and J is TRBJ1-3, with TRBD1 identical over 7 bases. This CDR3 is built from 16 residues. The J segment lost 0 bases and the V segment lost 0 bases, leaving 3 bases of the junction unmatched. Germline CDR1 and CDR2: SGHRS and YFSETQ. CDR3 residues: CASSLDGTVSGNTIYF. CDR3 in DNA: TGCGCCAGCAGCTTGGATGGGACAGTCTCTGGAAACACCATATATTTT.

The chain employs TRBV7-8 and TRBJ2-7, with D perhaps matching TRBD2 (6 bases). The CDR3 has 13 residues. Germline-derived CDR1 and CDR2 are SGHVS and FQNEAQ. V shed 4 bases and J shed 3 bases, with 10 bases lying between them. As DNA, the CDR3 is TGTGCCAGCAGCTGGGGAGGTATCTACGAGCAGTACTTC. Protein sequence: CASSWGGIYEQYF.

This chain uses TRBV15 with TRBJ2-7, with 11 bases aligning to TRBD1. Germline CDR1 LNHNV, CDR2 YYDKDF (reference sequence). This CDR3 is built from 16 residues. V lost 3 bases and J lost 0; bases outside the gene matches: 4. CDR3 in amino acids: CATSRDRGQGSYEQYF. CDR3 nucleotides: TGTGCCACCAGCAGGGACAGGGGGCAGGGCTCCTACGAGCAGTACTTC.

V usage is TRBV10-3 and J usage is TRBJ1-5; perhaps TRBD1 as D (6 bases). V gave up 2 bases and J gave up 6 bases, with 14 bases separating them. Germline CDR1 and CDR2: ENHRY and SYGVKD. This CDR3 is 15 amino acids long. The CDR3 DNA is TGTGCCATCAGTGAGCGAGGAGGGGGGGTTCAGCCCCAGCATTTT. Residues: CAISERGGGVQPQHF.

For the CDR3, the DNA is TGTGCCAGCAGCCCTCTAGGGGGAGACGATGGCTACACCTTC. Encoded protein: CASSPLGGDDGYTF. This chain connects TRBV7-3 to TRBJ1-2; a weak D match, TRBD1 (6 bases). V was shortened by 5 bases and J by 6 bases, with 16 bases between the two germline ends. There are 14 residues in the CDR3. The V gene's germline CDR1 is SGHTA and CDR2 FQGTGA.

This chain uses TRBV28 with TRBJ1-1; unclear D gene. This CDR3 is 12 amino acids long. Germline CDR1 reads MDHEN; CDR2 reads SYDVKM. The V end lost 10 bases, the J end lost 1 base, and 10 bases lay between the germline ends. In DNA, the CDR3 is TGTGCCATGGGAGACAAGAACACTGAAGCTTTCTTT. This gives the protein CAMGDKNTEAFF.

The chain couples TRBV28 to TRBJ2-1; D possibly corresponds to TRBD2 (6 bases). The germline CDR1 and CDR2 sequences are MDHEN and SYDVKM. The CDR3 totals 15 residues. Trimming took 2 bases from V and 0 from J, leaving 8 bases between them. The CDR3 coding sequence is TGTGCCAGCAGTTTAGTAGCGGTCTCCTACAATGAGCAGTTCTTC. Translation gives CASSLVAVSYNEQFF. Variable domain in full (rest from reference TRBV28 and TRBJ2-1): DVKVTQSSRYLVKRTGEKVFLECVQDMDHENMFWYRQDPGLGLRLIYFSYDVKMKEKGDIPEGYSVSREKKERFSLILESASTNQTSMYLCASSLVAVSYNEQFFGPGTRLTVL.

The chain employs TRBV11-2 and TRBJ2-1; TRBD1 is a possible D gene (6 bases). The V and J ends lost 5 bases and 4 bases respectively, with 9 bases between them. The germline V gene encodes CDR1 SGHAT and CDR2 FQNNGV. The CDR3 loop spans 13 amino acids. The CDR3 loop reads CASSHGQYNEQFF. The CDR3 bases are TGTGCCAGCAGCCACGGACAGTACAATGAGCAGTTCTTC.

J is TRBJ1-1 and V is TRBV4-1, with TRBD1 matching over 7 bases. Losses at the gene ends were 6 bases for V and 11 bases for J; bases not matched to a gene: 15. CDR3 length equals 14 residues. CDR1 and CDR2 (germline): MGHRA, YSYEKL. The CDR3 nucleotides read TGCGCCAGCAGGGCGCTGGGACAGCTCCTGGTTGCTTTCTTT. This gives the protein CASRALGQLLVAFF.

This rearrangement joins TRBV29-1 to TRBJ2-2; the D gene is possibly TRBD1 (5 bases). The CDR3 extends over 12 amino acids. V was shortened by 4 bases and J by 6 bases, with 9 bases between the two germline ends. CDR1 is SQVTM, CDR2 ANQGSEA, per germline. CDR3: CSVVSGPGELFF. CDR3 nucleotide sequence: TGCAGCGTTGTCTCAGGGCCCGGGGAGCTGTTTTTT.

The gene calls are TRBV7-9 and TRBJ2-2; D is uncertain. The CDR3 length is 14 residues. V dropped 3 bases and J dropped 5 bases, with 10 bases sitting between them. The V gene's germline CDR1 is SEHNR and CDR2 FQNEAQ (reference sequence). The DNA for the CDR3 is TGTGCCAGCAGCTTTCCCCCCAGGACCGGGGAGCTGTTTTTT. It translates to CASSFPPRTGELFF.

The CDR3 is CASSPRTDPSSYNEQFF. For the CDR3, the DNA is TGTGCCAGCAGCCCCAGGACAGATCCAAGCTCCTACAATGAGCAGTTCTTC. The genes are TRBV11-3 and TRBJ2-1; tentatively, D is TRBD1 (6 bases). V was shortened by 5 bases and J by 0 bases, with 17 bases between the two germline ends. The germline gives CDR1 SGHNT, CDR2 YENEEA. This CDR3 contains 17 residues. Full variable domain (outside the CDR3, taken from reference TRBV11-3 and TRBJ2-1): EAGVVQSPRYKIIEKKQPVAFWCNPISGHNTLYWYLQNLGQGPELLIRYENEEAVDDSQLPKDRFSAERLKGVDSTLKIQPAELGDSAVYLCASSPRTDPSSYNEQFFGPGTRLTVL.

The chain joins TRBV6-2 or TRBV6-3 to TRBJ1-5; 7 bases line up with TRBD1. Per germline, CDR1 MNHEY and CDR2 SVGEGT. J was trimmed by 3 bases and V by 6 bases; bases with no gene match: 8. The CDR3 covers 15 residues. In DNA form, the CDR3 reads TGTGCCAGCAGCGACCGGGACAGTTCCAATCAGCCCCAGCATTTT. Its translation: CASSDRDSSNQPQHF.

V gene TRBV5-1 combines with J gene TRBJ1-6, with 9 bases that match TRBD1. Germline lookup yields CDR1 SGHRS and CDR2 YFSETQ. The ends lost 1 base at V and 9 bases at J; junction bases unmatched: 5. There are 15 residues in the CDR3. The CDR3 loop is CASSLSWGQGSPLHF. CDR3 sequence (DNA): TGCGCCAGCAGCTTGAGTTGGGGACAGGGTTCACCCCTCCACTTT.

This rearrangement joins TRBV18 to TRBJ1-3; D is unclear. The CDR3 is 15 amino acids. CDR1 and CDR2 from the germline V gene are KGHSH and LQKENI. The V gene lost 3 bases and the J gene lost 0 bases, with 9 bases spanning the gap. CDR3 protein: CASSPRQVSGNTIYF. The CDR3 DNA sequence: TGTGCCAGCTCACCGAGACAAGTCTCTGGAAACACCATATATTTT. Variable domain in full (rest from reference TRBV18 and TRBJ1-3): NAGVMQNPRHLVRRRGQEARLRCSPMKGHSHVYWYRQLPEEGLKFMVYLQKENIIDESGMPKERFSAEFPKEGPSILRIQQVVRGDSAAYFCASSPRQVSGNTIYFGEGSWLTVV.

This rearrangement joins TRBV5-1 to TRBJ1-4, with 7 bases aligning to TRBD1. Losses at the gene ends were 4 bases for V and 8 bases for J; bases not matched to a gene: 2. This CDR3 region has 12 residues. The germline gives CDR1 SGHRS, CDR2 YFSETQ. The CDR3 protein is CASSVDREKLFF. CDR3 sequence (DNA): TGCGCCAGCAGCGTGGACAGGGAAAAACTGTTTTTT.

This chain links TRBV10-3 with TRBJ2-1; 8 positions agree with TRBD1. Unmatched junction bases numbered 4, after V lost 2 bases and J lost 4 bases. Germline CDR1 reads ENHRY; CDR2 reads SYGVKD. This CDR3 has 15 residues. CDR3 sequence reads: CAISEAGGYYNEQFF. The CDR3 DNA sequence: TGTGCCATCAGTGAGGCAGGGGGCTATTACAATGAGCAGTTCTTC.

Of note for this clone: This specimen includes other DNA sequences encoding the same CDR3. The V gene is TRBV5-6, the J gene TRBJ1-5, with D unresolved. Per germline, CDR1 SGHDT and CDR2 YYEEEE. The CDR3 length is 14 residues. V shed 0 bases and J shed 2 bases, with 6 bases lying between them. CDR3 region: CASSLVAGNQPQHF. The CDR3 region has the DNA TGTGCCAGCAGCTTGGTCGCGGGCAATCAGCCCCAGCATTTT.

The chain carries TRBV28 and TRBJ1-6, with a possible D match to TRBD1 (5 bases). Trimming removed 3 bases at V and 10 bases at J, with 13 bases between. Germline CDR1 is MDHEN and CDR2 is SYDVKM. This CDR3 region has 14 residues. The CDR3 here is CASSFAGPASPLHF. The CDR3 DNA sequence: TGTGCCAGCAGTTTCGCAGGGCCCGCATCACCCCTCCACTTT.

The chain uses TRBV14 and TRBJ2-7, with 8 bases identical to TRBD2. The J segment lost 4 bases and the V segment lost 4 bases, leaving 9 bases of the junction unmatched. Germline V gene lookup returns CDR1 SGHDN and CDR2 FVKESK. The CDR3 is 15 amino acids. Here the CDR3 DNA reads TGTGCCAGCAGCCGCGTTGGGGGACTAGTGTACGAGCAGTACTTC. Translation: CASSRVGGLVYEQYF. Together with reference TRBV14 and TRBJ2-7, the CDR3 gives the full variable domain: EAGVTQFPSHSVIEKGQTVTLRCDPISGHDNLYWYRRVMGKEIKFLLHFVKESKQDESGMPNNRFLAERTGGTYSTLKVQPAELEDSGVYFCASSRVGGLVYEQYFGPGTRLTVT.

CDR3 region: CASSLGQGLYGYTF. CDR3 sequence (DNA): TGCGCCAGCAGCTTGGGACAGGGGCTCTATGGCTACACCTTC. V usage is TRBV5-1 and J usage is TRBJ1-2; 8 bases line up with TRBD1. V shed 0 bases, J shed 4 bases, and the junction held 2 bases outside the gene matches. The CDR3 is made up of 14 amino acids. Germline CDR1 reads SGHRS; CDR2 reads YFSETQ. Variable domain in full (rest from reference TRBV5-1 and TRBJ1-2): KAGVTQTPRYLIKTRGQQVTLSCSPISGHRSVSWYQQTPGQGLQFLFEYFSETQRNKGNFPGRFSGRQFSNSRSEMNVSTLELGDSALYLCASSLGQGLYGYTFGSGTRLTVV.

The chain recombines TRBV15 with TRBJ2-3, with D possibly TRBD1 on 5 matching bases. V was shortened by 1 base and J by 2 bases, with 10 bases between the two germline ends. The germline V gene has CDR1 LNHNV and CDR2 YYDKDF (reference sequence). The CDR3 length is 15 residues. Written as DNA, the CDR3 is TGTGCCACCAGCAGAGCTTCAGGGAACACAGATACGCAGTATTTT. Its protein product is CATSRASGNTDTQYF.